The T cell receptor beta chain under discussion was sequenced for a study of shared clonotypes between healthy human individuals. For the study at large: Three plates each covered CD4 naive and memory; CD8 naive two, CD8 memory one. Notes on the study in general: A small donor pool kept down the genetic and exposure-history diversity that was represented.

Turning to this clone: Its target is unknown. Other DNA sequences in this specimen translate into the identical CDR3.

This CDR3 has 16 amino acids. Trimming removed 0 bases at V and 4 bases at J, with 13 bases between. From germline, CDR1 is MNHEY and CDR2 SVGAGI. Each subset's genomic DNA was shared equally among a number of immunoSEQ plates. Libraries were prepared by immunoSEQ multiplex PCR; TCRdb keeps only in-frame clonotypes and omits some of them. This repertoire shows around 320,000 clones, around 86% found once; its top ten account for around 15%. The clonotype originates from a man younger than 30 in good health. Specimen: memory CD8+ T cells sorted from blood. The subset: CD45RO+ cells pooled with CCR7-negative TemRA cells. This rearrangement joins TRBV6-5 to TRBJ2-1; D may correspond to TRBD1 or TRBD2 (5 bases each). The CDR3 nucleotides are TGTGCCAGCAGTTACTCGGTAGGGGAGAGGTACAATGAGCAGTTCTTC. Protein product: CASSYSVGERYNEQFF.